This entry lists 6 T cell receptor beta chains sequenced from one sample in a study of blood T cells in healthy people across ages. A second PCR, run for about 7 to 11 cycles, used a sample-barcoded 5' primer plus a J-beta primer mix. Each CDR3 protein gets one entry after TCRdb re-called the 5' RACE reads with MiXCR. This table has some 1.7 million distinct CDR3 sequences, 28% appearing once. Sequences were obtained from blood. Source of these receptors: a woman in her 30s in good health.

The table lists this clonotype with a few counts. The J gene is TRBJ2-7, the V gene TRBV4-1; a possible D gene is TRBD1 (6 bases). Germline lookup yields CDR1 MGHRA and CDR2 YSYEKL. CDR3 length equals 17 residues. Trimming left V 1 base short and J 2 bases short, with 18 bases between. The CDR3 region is CASSQVVPGHRTYEQYF. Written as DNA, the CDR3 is TGCGCCAGCAGCCAAGTTGTACCGGGACACAGGACCTACGAGCAGTACTTC.

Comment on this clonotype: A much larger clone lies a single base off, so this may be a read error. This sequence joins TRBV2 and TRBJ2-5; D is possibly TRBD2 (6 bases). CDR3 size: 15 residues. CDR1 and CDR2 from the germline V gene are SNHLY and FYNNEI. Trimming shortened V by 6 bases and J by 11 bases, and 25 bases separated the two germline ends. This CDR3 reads CASRARETSSDEQYF. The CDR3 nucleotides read TGTGCCAGCAGGGCCAGGGAGACTAGTTCTGATGAGCAGTACTTC.

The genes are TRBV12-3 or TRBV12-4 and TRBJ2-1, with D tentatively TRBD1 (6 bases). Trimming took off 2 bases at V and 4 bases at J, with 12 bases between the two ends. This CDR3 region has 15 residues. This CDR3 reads CASSLKGGTYNEQFF. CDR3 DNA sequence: TGTGCCAGCAGTTTAAAAGGGGGTACATACAATGAGCAGTTCTTC.

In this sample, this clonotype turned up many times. The DNA for the CDR3 is TGTGCCAGCAGTTATACAGGGGGGCGACAAGAGACCCAGTACTTC. It encodes CASSYTGGRQETQYF. The chain couples TRBV28 to TRBJ2-5; 8 nucleotides match TRBD1. Germline CDR1 and CDR2: MDHEN and SYDVKM. The CDR3 has 15 residues. J gave up 2 bases and V 4 bases, and 6 bases lay outside the gene matches.

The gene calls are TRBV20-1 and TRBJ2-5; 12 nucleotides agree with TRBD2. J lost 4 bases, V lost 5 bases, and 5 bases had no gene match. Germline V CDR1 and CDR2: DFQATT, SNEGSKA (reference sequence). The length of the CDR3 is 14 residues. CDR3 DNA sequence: TGCAGTGCTTATCCTAGCGGGGGGGCAGAGACCCAGTACTTC. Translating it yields CSAYPSGGAETQYF.

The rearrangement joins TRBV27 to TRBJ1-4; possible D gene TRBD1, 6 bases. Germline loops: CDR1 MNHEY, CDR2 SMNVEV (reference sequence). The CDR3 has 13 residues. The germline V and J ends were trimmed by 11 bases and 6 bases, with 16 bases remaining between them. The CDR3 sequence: CASGGAAYEKLFF. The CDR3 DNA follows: TGTGCCTCCGGGGGGGCCGCTTATGAAAAACTGTTTTTT.